Below are 27 T cell receptor beta chains sequenced from a single sample in a study of blood T cell repertoires in COVID-19. The repertoire was sequenced with immunoSEQ multiplex PCR; TCRdb's copy has only in-frame clones and lacks some. The table shows some 150,000 clones, with around 82% occurring only once. The material sequenced was peripheral blood. Source of these receptors: a human donor with acute or convalescent COVID-19. The donor label of this sample is uncertain.

This clone is a singleton in its sample. The chain has TRBV27 and TRBJ2-3, with 11 nucleotides matching TRBD2. With 0 bases clipped from V and 2 bases from J, the junction kept 1 base outside the gene matches. Germline V gene sequence: CDR1 MNHEY, CDR2 SMNVEV (reference sequence). This CDR3 has 16 amino acids. The CDR3 protein is CASSLSSGRDTDTQYF. The CDR3 DNA is TGTGCCAGCAGTTTATCTAGCGGGAGGGACACAGATACGCAGTATTTT.

The rearrangement uses TRBV6-5 and TRBJ2-7; 7 bases line up with TRBD1. The CDR3 has 15 residues. V dropped 2 bases and J dropped 3; count of bases not matched to a gene: 7. CDR1 and CDR2 (germline): MNHEY, SVGAGI. The CDR3 reads CASSYEGGAVYEQYF. The CDR3 DNA reads TGTGCCAGCAGTTACGAAGGGGGCGCGGTCTACGAGCAGTACTTC.

The chain employs TRBV2 and TRBJ2-1; 9 nucleotides line up with TRBD2. The V segment lost 6 bases and the J segment 10 bases; nucleotides outside the gene matches: 7. Germline CDR1 SNHLY, CDR2 FYNNEI. This CDR3 has 13 amino acids. The CDR3 DNA sequence: TGTGCCAGCAGGCCCGGGACTAGCAACGAGCAGTTCTTC. Translating gives CASRPGTSNEQFF.

The chain uses TRBV19 and TRBJ2-7; 7 bases are a match to TRBD1. This CDR3 region has 14 residues. Trimming removed 5 bases from V and 5 bases from J; junction bases left unmatched: 9. Germline CDR1 and CDR2: LNHDA and SQIVND (reference sequence). The CDR3 DNA reads TGTGCCAGTAGTTTCCGGGTCCAGGGGGACGAGCAGTACTTC. Protein product: CASSFRVQGDEQYF.

V usage is TRBV5-4 and J usage is TRBJ2-7; TRBD1 might be the D (5 bases). The CDR3 has 13 residues. V was shortened by 3 bases and J by 1 base, with 8 bases between the two germline ends. The germline V gene encodes CDR1 SGHNT and CDR2 YYREEE (reference sequence). CDR3 loop: CASSSQGSYEQYF. In DNA, the CDR3 is TGTGCCAGCAGCTCGCAGGGTTCCTACGAGCAGTACTTC.

The chain combines TRBV4-1 with TRBJ2-2, with no clear D. V lost 4 bases, J lost 5 bases, and 11 bases lay in between. CDR1 is MGHRA, CDR2 YSYEKL, per germline. CDR3 length: 14 amino acids. CDR3: CASSPILRTGELFF. CDR3 nucleotides: TGCGCCAGCAGCCCGATACTAAGGACCGGGGAGCTGTTTTTT.

This chain uses TRBV29-1 with TRBJ1-2; D not certain. V was cut by 0 bases and J by 0 bases, with 11 bases left in between. The CDR3 length is 15 residues. CDR1 is SQVTM and CDR2 is ANQGSEA in the germline V gene. CDR3 sequence: CSVEDLAQPNYGYTF. The CDR3 bases are TGCAGCGTTGAAGATCTGGCACAACCTAACTATGGCTACACCTTC.

This clone has more than one count but fewer than ten. Distinct nucleotide sequences in the sample also encode this CDR3. V and J are TRBV12-3 or TRBV12-4 and TRBJ1-2; D possibly corresponds to TRBD1 (6 bases). The CDR3 is made up of 13 amino acids. V lost 6 bases and J lost 4, with 12 bases in between. CDR3 DNA sequence: TGTGCCAGCAGGATCACAGGGCGCTATGGCTACACCTTC. Amino acid sequence: CASRITGRYGYTF.

The chain joins TRBV28 to TRBJ1-3; 7 positions match TRBD1. The J segment lost 2 bases and the V segment lost 3 bases, leaving 7 bases of the junction unmatched. This CDR3 spans 16 amino acids. The germline V gene encodes CDR1 MDHEN and CDR2 SYDVKM. The CDR3 DNA sequence: TGTGCCAGCAGTTTGACAGGGATAATGGCTGGAAACACCATATATTTT. This encodes CASSLTGIMAGNTIYF.

This chain's CDR3 is CAWSEPPGGRVSYGYTF. DNA for the CDR3: TGTGCCTGGAGTGAACCCCCCGGAGGCAGAGTGAGCTATGGCTACACCTTC. V is TRBV30 and J is TRBJ1-2, with D unresolved. V lost 1 base and J lost 4, with 22 bases in between. Germline values: CDR1 GTSNPN, CDR2 SVGIG (reference sequence). This CDR3 spans 17 amino acids.

The CDR3 sequence: CASSQRSVNYGYTF. DNA of the CDR3: TGTGCCAGCAGCCAAAGGAGCGTAAACTATGGCTACACCTTC. This rearrangement joins TRBV3-1 (or the pseudogene TRBV3-2) to TRBJ1-2, with no clear D. This CDR3 has 14 amino acids. CDR1 LGHDT and CDR2 YNNKEL come from the germline V gene (reference sequence). V dropped 2 bases and J dropped 2 bases, with 9 bases sitting between them.

This clone was seen just once. Its ends do not fully match the called genes, so a read error is possible. This chain links TRBV19 with TRBJ1-2, with 7 bases identical to TRBD1. The CDR3 extends over 12 amino acids. Germline CDR1 reads LNHDA; CDR2 reads SQIVND (reference sequence). The CDR3 sequence: CATRDRSYAYTF. Written as DNA, the CDR3 is TGTGCCACCCGGGACAGATCATATGCCTACACCTTC.

This sequence joins TRBV4-1 and TRBJ2-6; D gene unclear. Between the trimmed V and J ends, which lost 5 bases and 4 bases, there was a span of 12 bases. In germline, CDR1 is MGHRA, CDR2 YSYEKL. The CDR3 sequence is 15 residues long. As DNA, the CDR3 is TGCGCCAGCAGCTATTGGGCACAGGGGGCCAACGTCCTGACTTTC. This encodes CASSYWAQGANVLTF.

The genes are TRBV6-5 and TRBJ2-7; 7 bases align to TRBD1. After removal of 8 bases from V and 5 bases from J, the junction contained 9 bases not matched to a gene. The CDR3 is made up of 13 amino acids. Germline V gene data show CDR1 as MNHEY and CDR2 as SVGAGI. The CDR3, as DNA: TGTGCCAGCCAGACAGGGAGTGTAGACGAGCAGTACTTC. This translates into CASQTGSVDEQYF.

A few counts support this clone. This sequence joins TRBV5-1 and TRBJ2-2; 9 bases agree with TRBD2. The CDR3 contains 17 residues. Germline V gene sequence: CDR1 SGHRS, CDR2 YFSETQ. Trimming removed 4 bases from V and 3 bases from J; junction bases left unmatched: 10. The CDR3 nucleotides read TGCGCCAGCAGCGACGGGGTAGCGGGAGTTGACACCGGGGAGCTGTTTTTT. It encodes CASSDGVAGVDTGELFF.

The chain joins TRBV7-2 to TRBJ1-5, with D tentatively TRBD1 (5 bases). CDR1 is SGHTA and CDR2 is FQGNSA in the germline V gene. The CDR3 length is 15 residues. With 0 bases removed from V and 9 bases from J, the gap between germline ends came to 15 bases. In DNA form, the CDR3 reads TGTGCCAGCAGCTTAGCGCTGGGAGGGGAATGGCCCCAGCATTTT. Translation gives CASSLALGGEWPQHF.

The V call is TRBV14, the J call TRBJ2-5; the match to TRBD2 covers 9 bases. There are 15 residues in the CDR3. Germline CDR1 is SGHDN and CDR2 is FVKESK. Germline trimming cut 4 bases from V and 2 bases from J; bases unmatched to any gene: 5. The CDR3 is CASSPMRGGQETQYF. CDR3 in DNA: TGTGCCAGCAGCCCAATGCGGGGGGGTCAAGAGACCCAGTACTTC.

The chain recombines TRBV9 with TRBJ2-3, with 8 bases lining up with TRBD2. Trimming took 7 bases from V and 1 from J; bases not matched to a gene: 2. Germline CDR1 and CDR2: SGDLS and YYNGEE. The CDR3 has 13 amino acids. Written as DNA, the CDR3 is TGTGCCAGCCGGGGGGGCGGCACAGATACGCAGTATTTT. This translates into CASRGGGTDTQYF.

This chain links TRBV6-5 with TRBJ2-5; the match to TRBD2 covers 8 bases. This CDR3 is built from 15 residues. Germline V lookup: CDR1 MNHEY, CDR2 SVGAGI. V dropped 4 bases and J dropped 3; count of bases not matched to a gene: 7. CDR3 in amino acids: CASSSRLGGEETQYF. CDR3 nucleotide sequence: TGTGCCAGCAGTTCCCGCCTCGGGGGGGAAGAGACCCAGTACTTC.

The rearrangement joins TRBV5-1 to TRBJ2-4; possibly TRBD1 for D (6 bases). Between the trimmed V and J ends, which lost 0 bases and 7 bases, there was a span of 11 bases. The germline V gene encodes CDR1 SGHRS and CDR2 YFSETQ. The CDR3 runs to 14 residues. The DNA for the CDR3 is TGCGCCAGCAGCTTGGCCCCGGACAGTAACATTCAGTACTTC. Residues: CASSLAPDSNIQYF.

This rearrangement joins TRBV19 to TRBJ2-3, with 12 bases identical to TRBD2. This CDR3 is built from 15 residues. CDR1 and CDR2 from the germline V gene are LNHDA and SQIVND (reference sequence). V lost 4 bases, J lost 5 bases, and 4 bases stayed unmatched. CDR3 DNA: TGTGCCAGTAGTAGAACGACTAGCGGGAGAGATACGCAGTATTTT. Protein sequence: CASSRTTSGRDTQYF.

Concerning this clone itself: The junction departs from germline at one end; a sequencing error may be responsible. The chain combines TRBV5-8 with TRBJ2-1; 9 bases line up with TRBD2. In germline, CDR1 is SGHTS, CDR2 YDEGEE. This CDR3 is 15 amino acids long. The CDR3 bases are TGTGCCAGCAGCTTGGCCGCTAGCGGGGTTACTCCCAGGGTCTTC. Translating gives CASSLAASGVTPRVF.

The V call is TRBV7-2, the J call TRBJ2-1; 8 bases fit TRBD2. The J segment lost 4 bases and the V segment lost 0 bases, leaving 8 bases of the junction unmatched. Germline assignment: CDR1 SGHTA and CDR2 FQGNSA. The length of the CDR3 is 17 residues. CDR3 sequence reads: CASSLALERERYNEQFF. Written as DNA, the CDR3 is TGTGCCAGCAGCTTAGCGCTGGAGCGGGAGAGATACAATGAGCAGTTCTTC.

The chain has TRBV2 and TRBJ2-6, with D tentatively TRBD2 (6 bases). The CDR3 loop spans 16 amino acids. CDR1 is SNHLY and CDR2 is FYNNEI in the germline V gene. Trimming stripped 4 bases from V and 2 bases from J, with 12 bases between. CDR3 residues: CASSVGGTPGANVLTF. CDR3 coding DNA: TGTGCCAGCAGTGTGGGCGGGACTCCTGGGGCCAACGTCCTGACTTTC.

The chain recombines TRBV28 with TRBJ2-2; 8 bases are a match to TRBD2. Unmatched junction bases numbered 10, after V lost 4 bases and J lost 6 bases. The germline V gene has CDR1 MDHEN and CDR2 SYDVKM. The CDR3 is 16 residues long. The CDR3 DNA is TGTGCCAGCAGTTCTGGGACTAGGAAGATTGCCGGGGAGCTGTTTTTT. It yields the protein CASSSGTRKIAGELFF. The variable domain in full, completed from reference TRBV28 and TRBJ2-2, reads DVKVTQSSRYLVKRTGEKVFLECVQDMDHENMFWYRQDPGLGLRLIYFSYDVKMKEKGDIPEGYSVSREKKERFSLILESASTNQTSMYLCASSSGTRKIAGELFFGEGSRLTVL.

The V call is TRBV19, the J call TRBJ1-1, with TRBD1 matching over 7 bases. V lost 3 bases, J lost 1 base, and 5 bases stayed unmatched. Germline loops: CDR1 LNHDA, CDR2 SQIVND (reference sequence). The CDR3 spans 15 residues. This CDR3 is CASSIHRGPNTEAFF. CDR3 sequence (DNA): TGTGCCAGTAGTATCCACAGGGGCCCGAACACTGAAGCTTTCTTT.

The chain recombines TRBV7-9 with TRBJ2-5; 10 bases map to TRBD2. CDR3 length: 16 amino acids. The V segment lost 1 base and the J segment 5 bases; nucleotides outside the gene matches: 7. Germline CDR1 is SEHNR and CDR2 is FQNEAQ (reference sequence). The CDR3 protein is CASSLEASGGRETQYF. The DNA for the CDR3 is TGTGCCAGCAGCTTAGAGGCTAGCGGGGGTCGGGAGACCCAGTACTTC.